This TCR beta chain was documented in a study of T cells in Graves' hyperthyroidism and ophthalmopathy (dated by TCRdb to about 2019). About the investigation overall: A discovery cohort of around 98 patients, approximately 45 with Graves' ophthalmopathy and over 55 with stable Graves' hyperthyroidism, was used to find distinguishing TCR V-J signatures. An independent validation cohort of under 20 hyperthyroidism patients and more than 15 patients who later progressed to ophthalmopathy tested prospective prediction of ophthalmopathy. In addition, the study compared T-cell repertoires in thyroid tissue and in blood from about 6 Graves' hyperthyroidism patients. TCR Vbeta CDR3 sequencing of roughly 140 peripheral blood samples (43 ophthalmopathy, about 74 hyperthyroidism and approximately 17 progressor patients) is reported in the paper. After sampling, hyperthyroidism patients received methimazole starting at 30 mg daily, and ophthalmopathy patients received high-dose intravenous methylprednisolone. The 100 or so discovery patients were randomly split 7:3 into training and test sets.

The TCR beta CDR3 regions were amplified from the RNA transcripts. For the first round of RT-PCR on the TCR CDR3, the HTBI primer set was used together with the Qiagen OneStep RT-PCR kit. A second multiplex PCR round built the libraries, followed by size selection and purification. Libraries were sequenced paired-end with 100 bp reads on an Illumina HiSeq2000. On the authors' methods: SOAPnuke was used to process the raw data, removing reads that contained adapters or uncalled bases, had a mean Phred below 15, or lacked an exact match to the constant primer or identifier. COPE v1.2.5 was used to merge high-quality paired reads, and clonotypes were defined as unique nucleotide sequences. Clonotypes were aligned to IMGT TRBV, TRBD and TRBJ reference segments using MiTCR v1.1. Only V-J combinations with frequency above 0.0001, covering about 99% of repertoires, were analysed. A TCS score was defined as the ratio between F50 (clonal expansion) and ExV (chaos), using BLOSUM62-based TCRdist between CDR3 peptides within each V-J. Welch's t-statistics and random forest reduced fewer than 550 V-J features to 13, which were used in a naive Bayes classifier (R e1071). Thyroid-blood repertoire similarity was quantified with the Morisita-Horn index. TCRdb passed the public sequencing reads through fastp at Q25 and MiXCR, retaining productive beta sequences. Identical CDR3 protein sequences are pooled into one entry, listed with their most common genes and DNA. TCRdb's processing, not the authors' own work, is the source of the V and J calls. This sample comprises approximately 700,000 distinct CDR3 sequences, just under 45% of them detected only once. Less than 9.5% of the sample belongs to the ten largest clones.

The CDR3, cysteine through phenylalanine, is 13 amino acids long. The only DNA kept is the CDR3, 39 bases in frame from the first base. The germline V gene yields SGHVS for CDR1 and FQNEAQ for CDR2. Of note for this clonotype: The antigen it recognizes is unknown. At one end, the junction sequence differs from germline, possibly due to a read error.

What the study reported, not specific to this receptor: Sample size was not statistically predetermined, and blinding of investigators to group allocation was not performed. During validation, the model predicted progression to ophthalmopathy a median of roughly six months ahead of onset, with roughly 65% sensitivity and 72% to 80% specificity. A 13 V-J signature model separated ophthalmopathy from stable hyperthyroidism, with over 85% sensitivity and about 81% specificity in cross-validation and 80%/75% in testing. Most expanded thyroid clonotypes (frequency above 0.001) were also detected in blood, suggesting blood repertoires may reflect thyroid immune responses.

Exclusion was applied to patients with uncontrolled infections, other autoimmune diseases, pregnancy or lactation. Diagnoses were based on clinical symptoms, serum thyroxine and TRAb, thyroid ultrasound and orbital computed tomography. Trizol reagent was used to extract total RNA, and RNA quality was then checked on an Agilent 2100 Bioanalyzer. The chain is encoded by TRBV7-8 joined to TRBJ2-7; a tentative D call is TRBD2 (5 bases match). Material: peripheral blood or thyroid tissue (not recorded which). The source of this sequence is an adult man with Graves' disease, either hyperthyroidism or ophthalmopathy (not recorded which). The DNA is TGTGTCAGCAGCTTGGGCGGGTCCTACGAGCAGTACTTC. This gives the protein CVSSLGGSYEQYF.